The text below deals with one TCR beta chain. Its antigen is still unknown. The junction and the germline gene differ at one end; a read error may be behind it. These data originate in a study of early T cells in non-severe SARS-CoV-2 infection. Study outcomes and limitations: Using VDJdb, the matching emphasized anti-spike CD8 responses while missing private and CD4 specificities.

Unique molecular identifiers tagged individual cDNA molecules. TCRdb analysed the 5' RACE reads with MiXCR anew, one entry per CDR3 protein. The table shows 97,000 or so distinct CDR3 sequences, with 8% to 13% occurring only once. The germline V gene encodes CDR1 SEHNR and CDR2 FQNEAQ (reference sequence). This CDR3 comprises 14 residues. This sequence was found in an adult who was a healthcare worker with PCR-confirmed SARS-CoV-2 infection or an uninfected control (not recorded which). V is TRBV7-9 and J is TRBJ1-4; perhaps TRBD1 as D (5 bases). Source: whole blood, taken at baseline. The CDR3 DNA reads as TGTGCCAGCCGTCTTAATGGGGCTAACGAAAAACTGTTTTTT. This encodes CASRLNGANEKLFF.